These T cell receptor beta chains were read from a single sample in a study of T cell responses to AZD1222 COVID-19 vaccine. Sequenced by immunoSEQ multiplex PCR; TCRdb stores in-frame clones only, minus some. This sample has more than 55,000 clones, with roughly 80% found just once. This sample comprised peripheral blood, obtained 28 days after the second AZD1222 dose. The receptors come from an adult who received the AZD1222 COVID-19 vaccine. The CDR3 runs from the conserved cysteine through the conserved F or W. The D gene is left open where the match is weak. Rows may omit the clone size; those that give it use once, few, many or a size class.

V	J	size	D	DNA	CDR3
TRBV6-5	TRBJ1-4	-	-	TGTGCCAGCAGATTCGGCGGGGGAGAAGAAAAACTGTTTTTT	CASRFGGGEEKLFF
TRBV4-1	TRBJ1-3	-	TRBD1	TGCGCCAGCAGCCAAGATGGGGGGACAGGTTTTTCTGGAAACACCATATATTTT	CASSQDGGTGFSGNTIYF
TRBV28	TRBJ1-6	few	-	TGTGCCAGCAGGCCGGGGTTTAATTCACCCCTCCACTTT	CASRPGFNSPLHF
TRBV6-2/TRBV6-3	TRBJ2-2	-	-	TGTGCCAGCAGTTACGTCATGGGGGAGCTGTTTTTT	CASSYVMGELFF
TRBV9	TRBJ1-2	-	-	TGTGCCAGCAGCGTAGAACAGCGCCCCTGGCTCTATGGCTACACCTTC	CASSVEQRPWLYGYTF
TRBV7-3	TRBJ2-2	-	-	TGTGCCAGCAGCTTGTTCACCGCAGGGGAGCTGTTTTTT	CASSLFTAGELFF
TRBV7-6	TRBJ2-1	-	TRBD1	TGTGCCAGCAGCTCCCTACTTGACAGGGGGTACTACAATGAGCAGTTCTTC	CASSSLLDRGYYNEQFF
TRBV19	TRBJ1-6	-	TRBD1	TGTGCCAGTAGGGGACAGGTACTCTCCTATAATTCACCCCTCCACTTT	CASRGQVLSYNSPLHF
TRBV18	TRBJ1-4	-	-	TGTGCCAGCTCACTCGGACCTACAGAAAAACTGTTTTTT	CASSLGPTEKLFF
TRBV2	TRBJ2-5	-	TRBD2	TGTGCCAGCAGGGGACTACCTGGAGAGACCCAGTACTTC	CASRGLPGETQYF
TRBV7-9	TRBJ2-7	-	TRBD2	TGTGCCAGCAGCTTGAGCGGGGGCGGCGAGCAGTACTTC	CASSLSGGGEQYF
TRBV30	TRBJ2-1	-	TRBD2	TGTGCCTGGAACCGGAAGGGACTAGCGGGGGTCGGTGAGCAGTTCTTC	CAWNRKGLAGVGEQFF
TRBV29-1	TRBJ1-1	few	-	TGCAGCGTTAGAACACGAGGGGATACCGGAGCTTTCTTT	CSVRTRGDTGAFF
TRBV7-9	TRBJ2-3	-	-	TGTGCCAGCAACTCCTACCAGGGGGGGGGCACAGATACGCAGTATTTT	CASNSYQGGGTDTQYF
TRBV28	TRBJ1-6	-	-	TGTGCCAGCAGTTTAACCGGGGATGGATCACCCCTCCACTTT	CASSLTGDGSPLHF
TRBV5-5	TRBJ2-1	-	TRBD1	TGTGCCAGCAGCTCAGGGGGCGCCCCCTACAATGAGCAGTTCTTC	CASSSGGAPYNEQFF
TRBV4-3	TRBJ1-5	-	-	TGCGCCAGCAGCCAAGACACAGGTGGGGGATATCAGCCCCAGCATTTT	CASSQDTGGGYQPQHF
TRBV30	TRBJ1-2	-	-	TGTGCCTGGGACCCGGCCACAGGTGTTGGCTACACCTTC	CAWDPATGVGYTF
TRBV5-6	TRBJ1-5	few	-	TGTGCCAGCAGCTTGGCCGGCCTGGGGCCCCAGCATTTT	CASSLAGLGPQHF
TRBV5-4	TRBJ2-1	-	-	TGTGCCAGCAGTTGGACGGTTAATGAGCAGTTCTTC	CASSWTVNEQFF
TRBV3-1/TRBV3-2	TRBJ1-5	few	TRBD1	TGTGCCAGCAGCCAAGGCACAGGGGGGGACGGGCCCCAGCATTTT	CASSQGTGGDGPQHF
TRBV3-1/TRBV3-2	TRBJ2-7	-	TRBD2	TGTGCCAGCAGCGGTGGACTAGCGGGGGTTACCTACGAGCAGTACTTC	CASSGGLAGVTYEQYF
TRBV5-6	TRBJ2-7	-	-	TGTGCCAGCAGCCGACCAGCCTCCTACGAGCAGTACTTC	CASSRPASYEQYF
TRBV11-3	TRBJ2-3	few	TRBD1	TGTGCCAGCAGCAGTGGGACAGGGGAGCCAGATACGCAGTATTTT	CASSSGTGEPDTQYF
TRBV28	TRBJ1-1	-	TRBD1	TGTGCCAGCAGTCCCTCCGTTAGTGAGGGGGCCTGGATGAACACTGAAGCTTTCTTT	CASSPSVSEGAWMNTEAFF
TRBV7-3	TRBJ2-1	-	-	TGTGCCAGCAGCTTAACAACAGTCAATGAGCAGTTCTTC	CASSLTTVNEQFF
TRBV6-2/TRBV6-3	TRBJ1-2	-	TRBD1	TGTGCCAGCAGTTACTCGACAGGGAATGGCTACACCTTC	CASSYSTGNGYTF
TRBV5-4	TRBJ2-7	-	TRBD1	TGTGCCAGATGGACAGGGGCCCCCCCGGCTTACGAGCAGTACTTC	CARWTGAPPAYEQYF
TRBV30	TRBJ1-1	-	-	TGTGCCTGGAGACGACTGGACACTGAAGCTTTCTTT	CAWRRLDTEAFF
TRBV18	TRBJ2-1	once	-	TGTGCCAGCTCACCACCGGTCCTAACAGCTTACAATGAGCAGTTCTTC	CASSPPVLTAYNEQFF
TRBV11-1	TRBJ1-1	-	-	TGTGCCAGCGGCGCTGAGAGGCACACTGAAGCTTTCTTT	CASGAERHTEAFF
TRBV7-3	TRBJ2-3	few	TRBD1	TGTGCCAGCAGCCAGGGACAGGGGTCCACAGATACGCAGTATTTT	CASSQGQGSTDTQYF
TRBV18	TRBJ1-4	few	-	TGTGCCAGCTCATCAGAGAGTATGGGGGAAAAACTGTTTTTT	CASSSESMGEKLFF
TRBV21-1	TRBJ1-3	-	-	TGTGCCAGCAGCAAAGGTTTTAGGGTTCCGGGAGAGGCTGGAAACACCATATATTTT	CASSKGFRVPGEAGNTIYF
TRBV5-1	TRBJ1-6	-	-	TGCGCCAGCAGCACCGGACGGAGGAATTCACCCCTCCACTTT	CASSTGRRNSPLHF